The 13 T cell receptor beta chains in this list originate from one sample, sequenced in a study of shared clonotypes between healthy human individuals. The protocol was immunoSEQ multiplex PCR, while the TCRdb copy is restricted to in-frame clones and leaves out a portion. This repertoire shows 2 million to 2.5 million clones, about 95% found once; its top ten account for 0.1% to 0.15%. The sample taken for sequencing was naive CD4+ T cells sorted from blood. Regarding subset: CD45RA+ positively selected. These receptors were obtained from a man aged 18 to 29 in good health.

CDR3 loop: CASRLAGGVSEQFF. The CDR3 DNA sequence: TGTGCCAGCAGACTAGCGGGGGGCGTCAGTGAGCAGTTCTTC. The rearrangement links TRBV6-1 to TRBJ2-1; TRBD2 matches at 12 bases. After removal of 6 bases from V and 9 bases from J, the junction contained 6 bases not matched to a gene. The CDR3 contains 14 residues. Germline CDR1 is MNHNS and CDR2 is SASEGT.

The chain carries TRBV7-8 and TRBJ2-2; possible D gene TRBD1, 5 bases. This CDR3 comprises 15 residues. The germline V gene has CDR1 SGHVS and CDR2 FQNEAQ. V was clipped by 0 bases and J by 0 bases, with 5 bases between them. DNA of the CDR3: TGTGCCAGCAGCTTAGCGGGGCCGAACACCGGGGAGCTGTTTTTT. Translating it yields CASSLAGPNTGELFF.

This chain uses TRBV30 with TRBJ2-2; D is uncertain. The V end was cut by 3 bases, the J end by 6 bases, with 8 bases between. Germline V gene sequence: CDR1 GTSNPN, CDR2 SVGIG (reference sequence). This CDR3 comprises 12 residues. The CDR3 coding sequence is TGTGCCTGGAGGGCCTTGGCCGGGGAGCTGTTTTTT. It is translated as CAWRALAGELFF.

Of note for this clone: Other nucleotide sequences in the sample specify the same CDR3. The V gene is TRBV7-9, the J gene TRBJ1-5; D gene ambiguous. Germline loops: CDR1 SEHNR, CDR2 FQNEAQ (reference sequence). The CDR3 length is 14 residues. Deletions cut 3 bases from V and 1 base from J, with 7 bases between. CDR3 loop: CASSFSESNQPQHF. The CDR3 bases are TGTGCCAGCAGCTTCAGCGAAAGCAATCAGCCCCAGCATTTT.

V is TRBV5-1 and J is TRBJ2-5; 12 bases agree with TRBD1. The V gene end was trimmed by 4 bases and the J gene end by 5 bases; junction bases not matched to a gene: 9. Germline V lookup: CDR1 SGHRS, CDR2 YFSETQ. This CDR3 spans 16 amino acids. The CDR3 here is CASSLGTGGGVETQYF. The CDR3 coding sequence is TGCGCCAGCAGCCTGGGGACAGGGGGCGGAGTGGAGACCCAGTACTTC.

The chain links TRBV5-4 to TRBJ2-5, with 8 positions matching TRBD1. The CDR3 spans 13 residues. J lost 8 bases, V lost 2 bases, and 5 bases had no gene match. CDR1 is SGHNT, CDR2 YYREEE, per germline (reference sequence). CDR3 coding DNA: TGTGCCAGCAGCTTCGACAGGGGTGGAACCCAGTACTTC. The encoded protein is CASSFDRGGTQYF. Using reference TRBV5-4 and TRBJ2-5 for the parts outside the CDR3, the full variable domain is ETGVTQSPTHLIKTRGQQVTLRCSSQSGHNTVSWYQQALGQGPQFIFQYYREEENGRGNFPPRFSGLQFPNYSSELNVNALELDDSALYLCASSFDRGGTQYFGPGTRLLVL.

To note about this clone: The sample carries other DNA sequences with the same CDR3. The rearrangement uses TRBV2 and TRBJ2-7, with 10 bases aligning to TRBD2. J lost 2 bases, V lost 7 bases, and 5 bases had no gene match. The germline CDR1 and CDR2 sequences are SNHLY and FYNNEI. The CDR3 loop spans 14 amino acids. CDR3 protein: CASNVAGGTYEQYF. The CDR3 coding sequence is TGTGCCAGCAATGTAGCGGGGGGCACCTACGAGCAGTACTTC.

The J gene is TRBJ1-4, the V gene TRBV7-9, with D possibly TRBD1 on 5 matching bases. V shed 5 bases and J shed 4 bases, with 8 bases lying between them. The CDR3 loop spans 13 amino acids. CDR1 is SEHNR, CDR2 FQNEAQ, per germline (reference sequence). The CDR3 bases are TGTGCCAGCAGCATCGGGGGTAATGAAAAACTGTTTTTT. It yields the protein CASSIGGNEKLFF.

V gene TRBV6-1 combines with J gene TRBJ2-3, with 8 bases aligning to TRBD2. CDR1 MNHNS and CDR2 SASEGT come from the germline V gene. There are 16 residues in the CDR3. With V trimmed by 4 bases and J by 5 bases, 11 bases remained unmatched. The DNA of the CDR3 is TGTGCCAGCAGTGCTTCTTGGCGGGGGGCTAGAGATACGCAGTATTTT. Its translation is CASSASWRGARDTQYF.

The chain carries TRBV5-4 and TRBJ1-5; D possibly corresponds to TRBD1 (6 bases). Germline V gene sequence: CDR1 SGHNT, CDR2 YYREEE (reference sequence). The CDR3 is 14 amino acids. Between the trimmed V and J ends, which lost 0 bases and 2 bases, there was a span of 6 bases. As DNA, the CDR3 is TGTGCCAGCAGCTTGGACAGGGGCAATCAGCCCCAGCATTTT. It encodes CASSLDRGNQPQHF.

J is TRBJ2-7 and V is TRBV18, with TRBD2 matching 12 bases. The J segment lost 1 base and the V segment lost 0 bases, leaving 7 bases of the junction unmatched. Germline CDR1 and CDR2: KGHSH and LQKENI. This CDR3 spans 18 amino acids. The CDR3 sequence is CASSPPLAGGPDSYEQYF. CDR3 nucleotides: TGTGCCAGCTCACCACCCCTAGCGGGAGGGCCGGATTCCTACGAGCAGTACTTC.

In regard to this clone: Other DNA sequences of this sample code for an identical CDR3. The chain couples TRBV25-1 to TRBJ2-1; D is perhaps TRBD1 (5 bases). V lost 1 base and J lost 6, with 7 bases in between. From germline, CDR1 is MGHDK and CDR2 SYGVNS. CDR3 length equals 13 residues. The CDR3 loop reads CASSESGRNEQFF. DNA of the CDR3: TGTGCCAGCAGTGAATCAGGGCGCAATGAGCAGTTCTTC.

The rearrangement uses TRBV19 and TRBJ2-3, with 12 bases matching TRBD2. CDR1 and CDR2 from the germline V gene are LNHDA and SQIVND (reference sequence). With V trimmed by 5 bases and J by 6 bases, 6 bases remained unmatched. CDR3 size: 15 residues. CDR3 in amino acids: CASSRGLAGGDTQYF. The DNA for the CDR3 is TGTGCCAGTAGTCGGGGACTAGCGGGTGGGGATACGCAGTATTTT.